This T cell receptor (beta chain) was profiled in a study of human T cells and chemical hapten exposure. Study information: There were weekly diphenylcyclopropenone doses to the scalp for patients throughout the roughly 25-week study.

In TCRdb, the RACE reads were re-called with MiXCR into one record per CDR3 protein. The data hold about 120,000 distinct CDR3 sequences, with roughly an eighth observed a single time. V was cut by 6 bases and J by 6 bases, with 11 bases left in between. In germline, CDR1 is SQVTM, CDR2 ANQGSEA. The CDR3 loop spans 11 amino acids. As to time point: patch test 1, 2 weeks after DPC sensitization. Treatment in this sample: therapeutic diphenylcyclopropenone sensitization with weekly scalp DPC. General study findings and limits: TCRs at a frequency above 1 in 1000 stayed unchanged with DPC sensitization.

Note on this clonotype: Its specificity is unknown.

This receptor was obtained from a woman aged 45 to 65 with alopecia areata. Some clones in this sample may be carry-over from other donors' samples. The chain combines TRBV29-1 with TRBJ1-1; D may be TRBD1 (6 bases). The sample consisted of whole blood, taken in connection with sensitization to the hapten diphenylcyclopropenone (DPC). This CDR3 is CSVMTGSEAFF. DNA of the CDR3: TGCAGCGTCATGACAGGCTCTGAAGCTTTCTTT.